The rows below give T cell receptor beta chains drawn from one sample of a study of Ad26.COV2.S vaccination and SARS-CoV-2 variants. The method was immunoSEQ multiplex PCR; TCRdb's version includes in-frame clones alone and lacks a portion of them. The table has around 420,000 clones, around 87% seen once. The sample consisted of peripheral blood, taken in a trial of Ad26.COV2.S vaccine versus placebo. All receptors derive from a person between 18 and 60 years old who received the Ad26.COV2.S COVID-19 vaccine or a placebo. Each CDR3 is given with its conserved first and last residue. A D gene is named only where the DNA matches it firmly. For some rows the clone size is stated as once, few or many, or as a class when expanded; others skip it.

j_call,v_call,clone_size,d_call,cdr3_nt,cdr3_aa
TRBJ2-5,TRBV28,.,TRBD1,TGTGCCAGCAGTTCATTGGACAGGGGGGGACAAGAGACCCAGTACTTC,CASSSLDRGGQETQYF
TRBJ1-5,TRBV19,.,.,TGTGCCAGTAGAATAGGAGATCAGCCCCAGCATTTT,CASRIGDQPQHF
TRBJ1-1,TRBV7-9,.,.,TGTGCCAGCAGCTCTAGCCCCCGGACAAGCCTGAACACTGAAGCTTTCTTT,CASSSSPRTSLNTEAFF
TRBJ2-1,TRBV5-1,.,TRBD2,TGCGCCAGCAGCTTGCCAGGCGGGGGGCCCCACAATGAGCAGTTCTTC,CASSLPGGGPHNEQFF
TRBJ1-1,TRBV6-5,.,.,TGTGCCAGCAGCCGCGGGGGTACCAGGCACACTGAAGCTTTCTTT,CASSRGGTRHTEAFF
TRBJ1-5,TRBV10-3,.,.,TGTGCCATCAGTCAAGGCTCTACCGGCAATCAGCCCCAGCATTTT,CAISQGSTGNQPQHF
TRBJ2-1,TRBV27,.,.,TGTGCCAGCAGTCCCTCAGCTAATGAGCAGTTCTTC,CASSPSANEQFF
TRBJ1-2,TRBV6-5,.,.,TGTGCCAGCAGTTACTCGATAACAGGGAACTATGGCTACACCTTC,CASSYSITGNYGYTF
TRBJ2-7,TRBV7-2,.,TRBD1,TGTGCCAGCAGCTGGGACAGGGAATCCAACGAGCAGTACTTC,CASSWDRESNEQYF
TRBJ1-5,TRBV6-5,.,TRBD1,TGTGCCAGCAGTACCGGGACAGGGGAGAATCAGCCCCAGCATTTT,CASSTGTGENQPQHF
TRBJ1-3,TRBV5-5,.,TRBD1,TGTGCCAGCAGCCCGGGACAGGGGGTAGGGAAAGGAAACACCATATATTTT,CASSPGQGVGKGNTIYF
TRBJ1-1,TRBV19,.,.,TGTGCCAGTATGGGCACGAGGATACCTGAAGCTTTCTTT,CASMGTRIPEAFF
TRBJ2-7,TRBV3-1/TRBV3-2,.,TRBD1,TGTGCCAGCAGCCAAGTACAGGGGGCGGCCGAGCAGTACTTC,CASSQVQGAAEQYF
TRBJ2-3,TRBV28,.,TRBD2,TGTGCCAGCAGTTTAACTAGCGGGGGGGCCACAGATACGCAGTATTTT,CASSLTSGGATDTQYF
TRBJ1-5,TRBV10-2,.,.,TGCGCCAGCAGTGTATCCGAGAATCAGCCCCAGCATTTT,CASSVSENQPQHF
TRBJ2-2,TRBV6-5,.,.,TGTGCCAGCAGTTACCGGAGGTCGAACACCGGGGAGCTGTTTTTT,CASSYRRSNTGELFF
TRBJ2-2,TRBV5-1,.,.,TGCGCCAGCAGCTTGGATGGGCAGCTGAACACCGGGGAGCTGTTTTTT,CASSLDGQLNTGELFF
TRBJ2-3,TRBV30,.,.,TGTGCCTGGAGTGAACAAATGGGGGGCACAGATACGCAGTATTTT,CAWSEQMGGTDTQYF
TRBJ2-2,TRBV19,.,TRBD1,TGTGCCAGTAGCCGGGACAGTGTCTCCGGGGAGCTGTTTTTT,CASSRDSVSGELFF
TRBJ1-1,TRBV6-2/TRBV6-3,.,.,TGTGCCAGCAGTTACCAAGGGGTGTACACTGAAGCTTTCTTT,CASSYQGVYTEAFF
TRBJ2-3,TRBV2,.,.,TGTGCCAGTATCGTAGGACAGACCACAGATACGCAGTATTTT,CASIVGQTTDTQYF
TRBJ1-5,TRBV19,.,.,TGTGCCAGTAGTATACAGGTCGCGGCGAACAATCAGCCCCAGCATTTT,CASSIQVAANNQPQHF
TRBJ1-2,TRBV5-4,.,.,TGTGCCAGCAGCCCCCAACGGGCGCGGGACTATGGCTACACCTTC,CASSPQRARDYGYTF
TRBJ2-2,TRBV9,.,TRBD1,TGTGCCAGCAGCCTACGGGACAGGAACACCGGGGAGCTGTTTTTT,CASSLRDRNTGELFF
TRBJ2-1,TRBV15,.,TRBD2,TGTGCCACCAGCGGGTGGATAGCGGGGGGCTCCTACAATGAGCAGTTCTTC,CATSGWIAGGSYNEQFF
TRBJ2-1,TRBV6-5,.,.,TGTGCCAGCAGTTCAACGAGCTCCTACAATGAGCAGTTCTTC,CASSSTSSYNEQFF
TRBJ2-7,TRBV11-2,few,.,TGTGCCAGCAGCTACCAGGAAAGCTCCTACGAGCAGTACTTC,CASSYQESSYEQYF
TRBJ2-3,TRBV7-3,.,TRBD1,TGTGCCAGCAGCCCACAGACAGGGGGCACAGATACGCAGTATTTT,CASSPQTGGTDTQYF